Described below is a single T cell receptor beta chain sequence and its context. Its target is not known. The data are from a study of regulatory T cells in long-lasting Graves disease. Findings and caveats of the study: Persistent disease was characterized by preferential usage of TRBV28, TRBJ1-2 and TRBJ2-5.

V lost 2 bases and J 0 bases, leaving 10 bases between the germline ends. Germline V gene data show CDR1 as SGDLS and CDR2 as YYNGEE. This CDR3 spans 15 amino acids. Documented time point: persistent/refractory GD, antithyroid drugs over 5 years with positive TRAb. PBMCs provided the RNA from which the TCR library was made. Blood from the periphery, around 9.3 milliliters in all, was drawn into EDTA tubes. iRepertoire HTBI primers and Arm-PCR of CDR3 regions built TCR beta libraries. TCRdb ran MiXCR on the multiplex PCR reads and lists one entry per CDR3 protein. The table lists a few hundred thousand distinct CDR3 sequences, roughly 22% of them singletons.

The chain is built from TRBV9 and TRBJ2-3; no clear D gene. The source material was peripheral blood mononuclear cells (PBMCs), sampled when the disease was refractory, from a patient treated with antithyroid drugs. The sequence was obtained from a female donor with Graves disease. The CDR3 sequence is CASSVGGRSTDTQYF. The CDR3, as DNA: TGTGCCAGCAGCGTCGGTGGGCGTAGCACAGATACGCAGTATTTT.